This is a list of T cell receptor beta chains from one sample in a study of cytomegalovirus exposure and HLA in healthy donors. Using immunoSEQ multiplex PCR, the repertoire was profiled, and TCRdb retains in-frame clones only, with some absent. The table has some 200,000 clones, 79% seen once; the top ten hold over 1.5%. The sample was PBMCs. These TCRs come from a girl aged 5-17 years in good health and CMV-seropositive. CDR3s include the opening cysteine and the closing phenylalanine or tryptophan. D genes are given only for firm matches. Clone size, where shown, is once, few, many, or a class for clones that have expanded.

D: TRBD2
size: -
J: TRBJ2-3
V: TRBV5-5
CDR3: CASSCGTSGGCGTDTQYF
DNA: TGTGCCAGCAGCTGTGGGACTAGCGGGGGGTGTGGCACAGATACGCAGTATTTT

D: -
size: once
J: TRBJ2-7
V: TRBV2
CDR3: CASLREAHEQYF
DNA: TGTGCCAGCCTGAGGGAGGCCCACGAGCAGTACTTC

D: -
size: -
J: TRBJ1-6
V: TRBV19
CDR3: CASSWGGGDFSPLHF
DNA: TGTGCCAGTAGTTGGGGTGGGGGGGACTTCTCACCCCTCCACTTT

D: -
size: -
J: TRBJ2-1
V: TRBV19
CDR3: CASSPPVRDEQFF
DNA: TGTGCCAGTAGTCCCCCGGTCCGCGATGAGCAGTTCTTC

D: -
size: once
J: TRBJ1-1
V: TRBV11-2
CDR3: CASSLVMNTEAFF
DNA: TGTGCCAGCAGCTTAGTTATGAACACTGAAGCTTTCTTT

D: TRBD1
size: few
J: TRBJ2-6
V: TRBV18
CDR3: CASSQTGTGSSGANVLTF
DNA: TGTGCCAGCTCACAAACCGGGACAGGGAGCTCTGGGGCCAACGTCCTGACTTTC

D: -
size: -
J: TRBJ2-3
V: TRBV12-5
CDR3: CASSGNTDTQYF
DNA: TGTGCTAGTTCAGGGAACACAGATACGCAGTATTTT

D: -
size: -
J: TRBJ2-2
V: TRBV5-1
CDR3: CASSLEQGETGELFF
DNA: TGCGCCAGCAGCTTGGAGCAGGGTGAGACCGGGGAGCTGTTTTTT

D: TRBD1
size: -
J: TRBJ1-5
V: TRBV19
CDR3: CASSIRDRGYNQPQHF
DNA: TGTGCCAGTAGTATAAGGGACAGGGGTTACAATCAGCCCCAGCATTTT

D: -
size: -
J: TRBJ1-5
V: TRBV12-5
CDR3: CASGLETGKRVGNQPQHF
DNA: TGTGCTAGTGGTTTGGAAACCGGGAAAAGGGTTGGAAATCAGCCCCAGCATTTT

D: -
size: -
J: TRBJ2-7
V: TRBV2
CDR3: CASGTAALYEQYF
DNA: TGTGCCAGCGGGACTGCAGCTCTCTACGAGCAGTACTTC

D: -
size: -
J: TRBJ1-6
V: TRBV6-5
CDR3: CASSYSPGLGSPLHF
DNA: TGTGCCAGCAGTTACTCTCCTGGGTTGGGCTCACCCCTCCACTTT

D: -
size: -
J: TRBJ1-4
V: TRBV5-1
CDR3: CASSLSSTNEKLFF
DNA: TGCGCCAGCAGCTTATCTTCAACTAATGAAAAACTGTTTTTT

D: -
size: -
J: TRBJ2-5
V: TRBV4-2
CDR3: CASSQSVAETQYF
DNA: TGTGCCAGCAGCCAAAGTGTAGCAGAGACCCAGTACTTC

D: -
size: -
J: TRBJ2-4
V: TRBV23-1
CDR3: CASSQGAGLAKNIQYF
DNA: TGCGCCAGCAGTCAAGGTGCGGGACTAGCCAAAAACATTCAGTACTTC

D: TRBD1
size: -
J: TRBJ1-3
V: TRBV7-2
CDR3: CASSRRGSLTLRDTIYF
DNA: TGTGCCAGCAGCCGCAGGGGGTCCCTTACTCTTAGGGACACCATATATTTT

D: TRBD1
size: -
J: TRBJ1-2
V: TRBV13
CDR3: CASSLVGQINYGYTF
DNA: TGTGCCAGCAGCTTAGTGGGACAGATTAACTATGGCTACACCTTC

D: TRBD2
size: once
J: TRBJ2-5
V: TRBV7-6
CDR3: CASSKGLAAQETQYF
DNA: TGTGCCAGCAGCAAGGGACTAGCGGCCCAAGAGACCCAGTACTTC

D: TRBD1
size: -
J: TRBJ1-2
V: TRBV19
CDR3: CASSKDGQGASVNYGYTF
DNA: TGTGCCAGTAGTAAGGACGGACAGGGGGCCTCCGTTAACTATGGCTACACCTTC

D: TRBD2
size: -
J: TRBJ2-7
V: TRBV7-2
CDR3: CASSSGTSGLSEQYF
DNA: TGTGCCAGCAGCTCCGGGACTAGTGGTCTGAGCGAGCAGTACTTC

D: TRBD1
size: -
J: TRBJ1-1
V: TRBV29-1
CDR3: CSGSGTGGEAFF
DNA: TGCAGCGGATCCGGGACAGGGGGTGAAGCTTTCTTT

D: TRBD1
size: -
J: TRBJ2-3
V: TRBV11-2
CDR3: CASSFRAGTGGETDTQYF
DNA: TGTGCCAGCAGCTTCCGGGCCGGGACAGGGGGCGAAACAGATACGCAGTATTTT

D: -
size: once
J: TRBJ2-7
V: TRBV5-5
CDR3: CASSSGDTSGQYF
DNA: TGTGCCAGCAGCTCTGGGGACACATCGGGGCAGTACTTC

D: -
size: -
J: TRBJ1-5
V: TRBV4-1
CDR3: CASSREGNQPQHF
DNA: TGCGCCAGCAGCAGGGAGGGCAATCAGCCCCAGCATTTT

D: TRBD1
size: -
J: TRBJ1-5
V: TRBV7-9
CDR3: CASSLATGLGAQHF
DNA: TGTGCCAGCAGCTTAGCGACAGGGTTAGGGGCCCAGCATTTT

D: -
size: -
J: TRBJ2-2
V: TRBV5-5
CDR3: CASSTDRFANTGELFF
DNA: TGTGCCAGCAGCACAGACAGGTTCGCGAACACCGGGGAGCTGTTTTTT

D: TRBD1
size: few
J: TRBJ1-1
V: TRBV7-2
CDR3: CASSRQGMNTEAFF
DNA: TGTGCCAGCAGCCGACAGGGTATGAACACTGAAGCTTTCTTT

D: -
size: -
J: TRBJ1-4
V: TRBV25-1
CDR3: CASRNAGPSNSEKLFF
DNA: TGTGCCAGCAGGAATGCGGGGCCATCCAATTCGGAAAAACTGTTTTTT

D: TRBD1
size: -
J: TRBJ1-2
V: TRBV27
CDR3: CASSLLGQGNGYTF
DNA: TGTGCCAGCAGTTTATTAGGACAGGGGAATGGCTACACCTTC

D: -
size: -
J: TRBJ2-7
V: TRBV7-8
CDR3: CASSAYQATIVGDKAYEQYF
DNA: TGTGCCAGCAGCGCCTATCAAGCAACAATCGTGGGGGACAAAGCCTACGAGCAGTACTTC

D: TRBD1
size: -
J: TRBJ1-2
V: TRBV12-5
CDR3: CASGWTGWNYGYTF
DNA: TGTGCTAGTGGTTGGACAGGGTGGAACTATGGCTACACCTTC

D: -
size: -
J: TRBJ1-4
V: TRBV4-3
CDR3: CASSQEGQLAEKLFF
DNA: TGCGCCAGCAGCCAAGAGGGGCAGTTAGCTGAAAAACTGTTTTTT

D: -
size: -
J: TRBJ1-4
V: TRBV6-1
CDR3: CASSARDSEKLFF
DNA: TGTGCCAGCAGTGCCCGGGACTCGGAAAAACTGTTTTTT

D: -
size: -
J: TRBJ1-2
V: TRBV4-3
CDR3: CASSPNPDRHDGYTF
DNA: TGCGCCAGCAGCCCAAACCCCGACAGGCACGATGGCTACACCTTC

D: -
size: -
J: TRBJ2-7
V: TRBV19
CDR3: CASSISFSAGSREQYF
DNA: TGTGCCAGTAGTATATCGTTTTCGGCAGGGTCTAGGGAGCAGTACTTC

D: TRBD1
size: -
J: TRBJ1-2
V: TRBV6-1
CDR3: CASRGTGEFYGYTF
DNA: TGTGCCAGCAGGGGGACAGGGGAGTTCTATGGCTACACCTTC

D: -
size: few
J: TRBJ2-7
V: TRBV7-2
CDR3: CASSFGEGGEQYF
DNA: TGTGCCAGCAGCTTCGGTGAGGGTGGCGAGCAGTACTTC

D: -
size: -
J: TRBJ2-2
V: TRBV12-5
CDR3: CASGLGRAGTGELFF
DNA: TGTGCTAGTGGCCTTGGTAGGGCGGGGACCGGGGAGCTGTTTTTT

D: TRBD1
size: -
J: TRBJ1-5
V: TRBV12-5
CDR3: CASGLGQGGQPQHF
DNA: TGTGCTAGTGGTTTGGGACAGGGAGGTCAGCCCCAGCATTTT

D: TRBD2
size: -
J: TRBJ2-3
V: TRBV7-2
CDR3: CASSLGGLAADTQYF
DNA: TGTGCCAGCAGCTTAGGGGGACTAGCGGCAGATACGCAGTATTTT